These T cell receptor beta chains were read from a single sample in a study of shared clonotypes between healthy human individuals. TCRdb's copy holds only in-frame clones and misses some; the assay was immunoSEQ multiplex PCR. This sample has approximately 1.9 million clones, with around 95% found just once. The sequenced sample consisted of naive CD8+ T cells from PBMCs. The receptors here all came from a young man in good health. Some clones in this sample may be carry-over from other donors' samples. CDR3s include the opening cysteine and the closing phenylalanine or tryptophan. A D gene is named only where the DNA matches it firmly. Rows give clone size only sometimes, using once, few, many, or a class for an expanded clone.

clone_size	cdr3_length	d_call	v_call	j_call	cdr3_nt	cdr3_aa
.	15	TRBD2	TRBV10-3	TRBJ2-1	TGTGCCACGGCGGGAGGGCCCTCAGTTGGCAATGAGCAGTTCTTC	CATAGGPSVGNEQFF
.	16	TRBD2	TRBV4-2	TRBJ2-1	TGTGCCAGCAGCCAAGGGAGTCTAGCGGGAGTCAATGAGCAGTTCTTC	CASSQGSLAGVNEQFF
.	14	TRBD1	TRBV19	TRBJ2-7	TGTGCCAGTAGTATGGACAGGGCTACCTACGAGCAGTACTTC	CASSMDRATYEQYF
.	12	.	TRBV4-1	TRBJ2-2	TGCGCCAGCAGCCAAGATGGAAGGACAATGTTTTTT	CASSQDGRTMFF
few	12	.	TRBV7-3	TRBJ2-2	TGTGCCAGCAGCTTAGGCACCGGGGAGCTGTTTTTT	CASSLGTGELFF
.	15	.	TRBV27	TRBJ2-6	TGTGCCAGCAGTTTTTTCGGGGCTGGGGCCAACGTCCTGACTTTC	CASSFFGAGANVLTF
.	11	.	TRBV20-1	TRBJ2-7	TGCAGTGCTAGAGATAGGAGAGAGCAGTACTTC	CSARDRREQYF
.	17	.	TRBV7-9	TRBJ1-2	TGTGCCAGCAGCTTAGAAGCAGGCCGGGGGGCTAACTATGGCTACACCTTC	CASSLEAGRGANYGYTF
.	12	.	TRBV5-1	TRBJ2-3	TGCGCCAGCAGAACAGGGCCAGATACGCAGTATTTT	CASRTGPDTQYF
.	17	TRBD2	TRBV4-1	TRBJ2-1	TGCGCCAGCAGCCAAGATTCGGGCGGGAGGGCCTACAATGAGCAGTTCTTC	CASSQDSGGRAYNEQFF
.	15	.	TRBV7-9	TRBJ2-5	TGTGCCAGCAGCCCCCAAACGGTCCTGCAAGAGACCCAGTACTTC	CASSPQTVLQETQYF
.	16	TRBD1	TRBV29-1	TRBJ2-3	TGCAGCGTTGAAACAGGGGGCGTACCCGGGCCAGATACGCAGTATTTT	CSVETGGVPGPDTQYF
.	16	.	TRBV27	TRBJ2-7	TGTGCCAGCAGTTTGTCCGGGTTGTGGGGCGCCTACGAGCAGTACTTC	CASSLSGLWGAYEQYF
.	16	.	TRBV27	TRBJ2-3	TGTGCCAGCAGTTTATTGCTCGGTCAGGGGCCAGATACGCAGTATTTT	CASSLLLGQGPDTQYF
.	14	TRBD1	TRBV9	TRBJ1-5	TGTGCCAGCAGCGCCGGACAGGTGAGCCAGCCCCAGCATTTT	CASSAGQVSQPQHF
few	13	.	TRBV5-1	TRBJ1-1	TGCGCCAGCAGCGCCGGACGTGGGACTGAAGCTTTCTTT	CASSAGRGTEAFF
.	16	TRBD1	TRBV10-3	TRBJ1-3	TGTGCCATCAGTGAAGGACAGGGGGTTTCTGGAAACACCATATATTTT	CAISEGQGVSGNTIYF
.	16	TRBD2	TRBV28	TRBJ2-1	TGTGCCAGCAGTTTTACTAGCGGGAGGGCCTTCTATGAGCAGTTCTTC	CASSFTSGRAFYEQFF
.	13	TRBD2	TRBV30	TRBJ2-2	TGTGCCTGGAGCCCGACTAGCCCCGGGGAGCTGTTTTTT	CAWSPTSPGELFF
.	14	.	TRBV4-2	TRBJ2-7	TGTGCCAGCAGCCAAGTAGGCAGGGTGAGGGAGCAGTACTTC	CASSQVGRVREQYF
.	16	TRBD2	TRBV2	TRBJ2-3	TGTGCCAGCAGTGACGCTAGCGGAACTAGCACAGATACGCAGTATTTT	CASSDASGTSTDTQYF
.	13	.	TRBV14	TRBJ2-2	TGTGCCAGCAGCCAGGGCGTCACCGGGGAGCTGTTTTTT	CASSQGVTGELFF
.	15	.	TRBV4-3	TRBJ1-2	TGCGCCAGCAGCCCGGACCCATCTGACTACTATGGCTACACCTTC	CASSPDPSDYYGYTF
.	16	.	TRBV29-1	TRBJ2-3	TGCAGCGTTGAAGATAGGAGCGCTCACAGCACAGATACGCAGTATTTT	CSVEDRSAHSTDTQYF
.	14	.	TRBV9	TRBJ2-3	TGTGCCAGCAGCCTACTAGGAGGCACAGATACGCAGTATTTT	CASSLLGGTDTQYF
.	18	.	TRBV21-1	TRBJ2-5	TGTGCCAGCAGCAAAGCCGAAGGGGGGACACCCAAGAGGTGGACCCAGTACTTC	CASSKAEGGTPKRWTQYF
.	13	.	TRBV11-2	TRBJ2-1	TGTGCCAGCAGCCGCCTCCCATCCCATGAGCAGTTCTTC	CASSRLPSHEQFF
.	13	.	TRBV7-8	TRBJ2-7	TGTGCCAGCAGCTTAGAGGGAGGTAGTGAGCAGTACTTC	CASSLEGGSEQYF
.	13	.	TRBV7-9	TRBJ2-1	TGTGCCAGCAGCTCGAGACAGGACTTGGAGCAGTTCTTC	CASSSRQDLEQFF
.	16	TRBD1	TRBV9	TRBJ2-1	TGTGCCAGCAGCGAGTCGGGGGACAGGGGATCCGATGAGCAGTTCTTC	CASSESGDRGSDEQFF
.	15	TRBD1	TRBV28	TRBJ1-4	TGTGCCAGCAGTTTAGGGAGACAGGGACGGGGAAAACTGTTTTTT	CASSLGRQGRGKLFF
.	14	.	TRBV27	TRBJ1-5	TGTGCCAGCAGTTTATGGGGGGCCGGACAGCCCCAGCATTTT	CASSLWGAGQPQHF
.	14	.	TRBV19	TRBJ1-1	TGTGCCAGTAGTATCTCGAGGGGGGGGACTGAAGCTTTCTTT	CASSISRGGTEAFF
.	16	.	TRBV27	TRBJ1-5	TGTGCCAGCAGTTTAGGAGGAGGTTATAGCAATCAGCCCCAGCATTTT	CASSLGGGYSNQPQHF
.	18	.	TRBV7-9	TRBJ2-7	TGTGCCAGCAGCTTAGCGTCTTCTCTCGGGCCGACAATTTACGAGCAGTACTTC	CASSLASSLGPTIYEQYF
.	16	TRBD2	TRBV27	TRBJ2-7	TGTGCCAGCAGTTTGTTAGGTAGCGGGAGTTTCGACGAGCAGTACTTC	CASSLLGSGSFDEQYF
.	15	.	TRBV7-9	TRBJ1-2	TGTGCCAGCAGCGGAACACAGGGATGGGACTATGGCTACACCTTC	CASSGTQGWDYGYTF
.	14	.	TRBV4-1	TRBJ1-1	TGCGCCAGCAGCCAAGATACCCAGAACACTGAAGCTTTCTTT	CASSQDTQNTEAFF
.	18	.	TRBV11-3	TRBJ1-2	TGTGCCAGCAGCTTAGTGTCATCGGACTTCGATAAGTTCTATGGCTACACCTTC	CASSLVSSDFDKFYGYTF
.	12	.	TRBV2	TRBJ2-7	TGTGCCAGCTGGAGAGGCCTCTACGAGCAGTACTTC	CASWRGLYEQYF
.	16	TRBD2	TRBV11-3	TRBJ2-1	TGTGCCAGCAGCTCCAGGACTAGCGGACTGGGGAATGAGCAGTTCTTC	CASSSRTSGLGNEQFF
few	14	.	TRBV7-9	TRBJ1-3	TGTGCCAGCAGCTTATCGGGCAGAAGAAACACCATATATTTT	CASSLSGRRNTIYF
.	12	.	TRBV13	TRBJ1-1	TGTGCCAGCAGCTCCACTAACACTGAAGCTTTCTTT	CASSSTNTEAFF
few	15	TRBD1	TRBV7-9	TRBJ1-1	TGTGCCAGCAGCCCCCGACAGGGGGAGAACACTGAAGCTTTCTTT	CASSPRQGENTEAFF
.	13	.	TRBV7-9	TRBJ1-1	TGTGCCAGCAGCTTTTCCCAGGGCTCAGAAGCTTTCTTT	CASSFSQGSEAFF
.	12	.	TRBV9	TRBJ1-1	TGTGCCAGCAGCGGCGGTTGGTCTGAAGCTTTCTTT	CASSGGWSEAFF
.	16	.	TRBV16	TRBJ1-2	TGTGCCAGCAGCCAGTGGGGCGCCCTCACCCTCTATGGCTACACCTTC	CASSQWGALTLYGYTF
.	13	.	TRBV2	TRBJ2-7	TGTGCCAACAAAGACGGGATCTCCTACGAGCAGTACTTC	CANKDGISYEQYF
.	14	TRBD1	TRBV9	TRBJ1-2	TGTGCCAGCAGCGAGGACAGGCGGAATTATGGCTACACCTTC	CASSEDRRNYGYTF
.	16	TRBD1	TRBV5-8	TRBJ2-4	TGTGCCAGCAGCTTGACGGACAGGGTTTCGACGGACATTCAGTACTTC	CASSLTDRVSTDIQYF
.	15	.	TRBV27	TRBJ2-5	TGTGCCAGCAGTTTAGGTGGAAGGGGGTGGGAGACCCAGTACTTC	CASSLGGRGWETQYF
.	13	.	TRBV4-2	TRBJ2-7	TGTGCCAGCAGCCCTCGGACTGAATACGAGCAGTACTTC	CASSPRTEYEQYF
.	12	.	TRBV6-1	TRBJ1-1	TGTGCCAGCAGGGGGCTAATCACTGAAGCTTTCTTT	CASRGLITEAFF
.	15	.	TRBV27	TRBJ2-1	TGTGCCAGCAGTTTACGTGGACCCGGCGGCAATGAGCAGTTCTTC	CASSLRGPGGNEQFF
.	15	TRBD2	TRBV6-1	TRBJ2-1	TGTGCCAGCAGTCCTAGCGGGAGGGCCTGGAGTGAGCAGTTCTTC	CASSPSGRAWSEQFF
.	13	.	TRBV7-9	TRBJ2-3	TGTGCCAGCAGCTTACAGGGAACAGATACGCAGTATTTT	CASSLQGTDTQYF